The TCR beta chain under discussion was sequenced for a study of graft-versus-host responses after intestinal transplantation. This CDR3 is built from 15 residues. Germline V lookup: CDR1 KGHSH, CDR2 LQKENI. V was shortened by 3 bases and J by 3 bases, with 15 bases between the two germline ends. Sequencing used immunoSEQ multiplex PCR; TCRdb keeps in-frame clones, though not all of them. The repertoire holds some 110,000 clones, with about 90% as singletons. Of note for this clone: Its specificity is unknown.

This TCR was sampled from a human donor who received an intestinal transplant. This sequence joins TRBV18 and TRBJ2-7; weak D call: TRBD1 (6 bases). This sample comprised unstimulated CD4+ T cells sorted from spleen or lymph node cells, obtained before intestinal transplant. CDR3 sequence (DNA): TGTGCCAGCTCACCCCAGGGGACAATCGACTACGAGCAGTACTTC. Translated: CASSPQGTIDYEQYF.